This TCR beta chain was sequenced for a study of shared T cell receptors in the human thymus. The protocol was immunoSEQ multiplex PCR, while the TCRdb copy is restricted to in-frame clones and leaves out a portion. The table lists some 400,000 clones, roughly 94% of them singletons. The V end lost 1 base, the J end lost 4 bases, and 17 bases lay between the germline ends. Germline CDR1 reads LGHNT; CDR2 reads FRNRAP. The CDR3 has 17 residues. The specimen was thymocytes. This clonotype originated in a human donor. This chain connects TRBV12-5 to TRBJ1-5, with D possibly matching TRBD1 (6 bases). Written as DNA, the CDR3 is TGTGCTAGTGGTTTGGCACAGGGATTCCACCCTAATCAGCCCCAGCATTTT. This sequence encodes CASGLAQGFHPNQPQHF.